A single sample gave rise to the 15 T cell receptor beta chains below, sequenced in a study of T cell responses to AZD1222 COVID-19 vaccine. Sequencing used immunoSEQ multiplex PCR; TCRdb keeps in-frame clones, though not all of them. The sample has around 160,000 clones, about 90% seen once; the top ten hold 0.9% to 1.2%. The specimen was peripheral blood, collected 28 days after the second AZD1222 dose. The receptors originated from an adult who received the AZD1222 COVID-19 vaccine.

The chain joins TRBV2 to TRBJ1-2, with D uncertain. The V end was cut by 4 bases, the J end by 8 bases, with 17 bases between. Per the germline V gene, CDR1 is SNHLY and CDR2 is FYNNEI. The CDR3 covers 14 residues. CDR3 coding DNA: TGTGCCAGCAGTGTAACGGGAGACGAGGCGGGCTACACCTTC. Translation: CASSVTGDEAGYTF.

This clone was seen more than once but under ten times. An end of the junction differs from the germline gene, which may be a read error. This sequence joins TRBV6-4 and TRBJ2-3; 10 bases line up with TRBD2. The CDR3 is made up of 16 amino acids. Germline CDR1 is MRHNA and CDR2 is SNTAGT. The DNA for the CDR3 is TGTGCCACCAGTCCGGGGTTAGCGGGGGGTTCGGATACGCAGTATTTT. Amino acid sequence: CATSPGLAGGSDTQYF.

This clone appeared a single time. The chain employs TRBV6-5 and TRBJ1-1; D call uncertain. V was pared by 3 bases and J by 3 bases, with 8 bases between. Germline CDR1 MNHEY, CDR2 SVGAGI. The CDR3 consists of 13 residues. In DNA, the CDR3 is TGTGCCAGCAGTTATGAGGCAGACACTGAAGCTTTCTTT. Encoded protein: CASSYEADTEAFF.

CDR3 amino acids: CASSLRGLSDHEPQHF. DNA of the CDR3: TGTGCCAGCAGCTTGCGGGGACTCTCAGATCATGAGCCCCAGCATTTT. This chain joins TRBV5-6 and TRBJ1-5; perhaps TRBD1 as D (5 bases). This CDR3 comprises 16 residues. V lost 1 base to trimming and J lost 8 bases, with 19 bases between them. Germline CDR1 reads SGHDT; CDR2 reads YYEEEE. Using reference TRBV5-6 and TRBJ1-5 for the parts outside the CDR3, the full variable domain is DAGVTQSPTHLIKTRGQQVTLRCSPKSGHDTVSWYQQALGQGPQFIFQYYEEEERQRGNFPDRFSGHQFPNYSSELNVNALLLGDSALYLCASSLRGLSDHEPQHFGDGTRLSIL.

Comments on this clone: Distinct nucleotide sequences in the sample also encode this CDR3. This chain links TRBV6-5 with TRBJ2-2; no firm D call. The germline CDR1 and CDR2 sequences are MNHEY and SVGAGI. The V gene lost 1 base and the J gene lost 4 bases, with 7 bases spanning the gap. This CDR3 is built from 14 residues. For the CDR3, the DNA is TGTGCCAGCAGTTACTGGGCGAGCACCGGGGAGCTGTTTTTT. This gives the protein CASSYWASTGELFF.

The J gene is TRBJ1-5, the V gene TRBV12-5; 7 bases agree with TRBD1. Germline CDR1 LGHNT, CDR2 FRNRAP. With 1 base clipped from V and 5 bases from J, the junction kept 8 bases outside the gene matches. This CDR3 contains 16 residues. Here the CDR3 DNA reads TGTGCTAGTGGTTTGGCCTTCGGACAGGCTGATCAGCCCCAGCATTTT. The encoded protein is CASGLAFGQADQPQHF.

The chain has TRBV6-5 and TRBJ1-1; possible D gene TRBD1, 6 bases. V lost 6 bases and J 4 bases, leaving 15 bases between the germline ends. CDR1 and CDR2 (germline): MNHEY, SVGAGI. The CDR3 totals 14 residues. As DNA, the CDR3 is TGTGCCAGCAGACTCACAGGGTTGAGCACTGAAGCTTTCTTT. This encodes CASRLTGLSTEAFF.

The chain employs TRBV7-6 and TRBJ2-3; 11 bases agree with TRBD1. This CDR3 is 15 amino acids long. Per germline, CDR1 SGHVS and CDR2 FNYEAQ. The J segment lost 2 bases and the V segment lost 5 bases, leaving 3 bases of the junction unmatched. DNA for the CDR3: TGTGCCAGCAGCCGAGGACAGGGGGCCACAGATACGCAGTATTTT. It is translated as CASSRGQGATDTQYF.

This chain links TRBV7-8 with TRBJ2-5, with unresolved D. The germline CDR1 and CDR2 sequences are SGHVS and FQNEAQ. V lost 5 bases and J 3 bases, leaving 19 bases between the germline ends. The CDR3 sequence is 16 residues long. Here the CDR3 DNA reads TGTGCCAGCAGCCCAAGGAGCGCCGACCCAGAAGAGACCCAGTACTTC. Protein product: CASSPRSADPEETQYF.

The rearrangement uses TRBV30 and TRBJ1-5; TRBD1 aligns across 9 bases. Germline lookup yields CDR1 GTSNPN and CDR2 SVGIG (reference sequence). The CDR3 totals 15 residues. V shed 0 bases and J 4 bases; nucleotides not matched to a gene: 4. CDR3 in amino acids: CAWSVQGQGNQPQHF. CDR3 DNA sequence: TGTGCCTGGAGTGTACAGGGACAGGGTAATCAGCCCCAGCATTTT.

This rearrangement joins TRBV4-1 to TRBJ2-5; unclear D gene. The V and J ends lost 0 bases and 2 bases respectively, with 16 bases between them. The CDR3 is 17 amino acids. Germline V lookup: CDR1 MGHRA, CDR2 YSYEKL. CDR3 protein: CASSQDSVAPLQETQYF. The CDR3 DNA follows: TGCGCCAGCAGCCAAGATTCGGTAGCCCCTCTGCAAGAGACCCAGTACTTC.

This rearrangement joins TRBV2 to TRBJ2-2, with unresolved D. Germline V CDR1 and CDR2: SNHLY, FYNNEI. The CDR3 contains 12 residues. Trimming took off 6 bases at V and 6 bases at J, with 8 bases between the two ends. The DNA of the CDR3 is TGTGCCAGCAGGAGTGACCCCGGGGAGCTGTTTTTT. This codes for CASRSDPGELFF.

This chain links TRBV9 with TRBJ2-2; 7 positions match TRBD1. Germline values: CDR1 SGDLS, CDR2 YYNGEE. V gave up 4 bases and J gave up 0 bases; unmatched junction bases: 9. The CDR3 has 17 residues. The CDR3 spells CASSSGQNYPNTGELFF. CDR3 bases: TGTGCCAGCAGCTCGGGACAGAACTATCCGAACACCGGGGAGCTGTTTTTT.

CDR3 in DNA: TGTGCCAGCAGCTTGGGGGATCAGCCCCAGCATTTT. Translation gives CASSLGDQPQHF. This chain connects TRBV5-6 to TRBJ1-5, with D hard to call. In germline, CDR1 is SGHDT, CDR2 YYEEEE. The CDR3 is made up of 12 amino acids. V gave up 0 bases and J gave up 5 bases, with 3 bases separating them.

The chain links TRBV18 to TRBJ1-2; D perhaps matches TRBD1 (6 bases). CDR3 length: 15 residues. Deletions cut 3 bases from V and 2 bases from J, with 13 bases between. Germline CDR1 is KGHSH and CDR2 is LQKENI. The CDR3 region has the DNA TGTGCCAGCTCACCCCCGGGACAAAGAAACTATGGCTACACCTTC. This translates into CASSPPGQRNYGYTF.